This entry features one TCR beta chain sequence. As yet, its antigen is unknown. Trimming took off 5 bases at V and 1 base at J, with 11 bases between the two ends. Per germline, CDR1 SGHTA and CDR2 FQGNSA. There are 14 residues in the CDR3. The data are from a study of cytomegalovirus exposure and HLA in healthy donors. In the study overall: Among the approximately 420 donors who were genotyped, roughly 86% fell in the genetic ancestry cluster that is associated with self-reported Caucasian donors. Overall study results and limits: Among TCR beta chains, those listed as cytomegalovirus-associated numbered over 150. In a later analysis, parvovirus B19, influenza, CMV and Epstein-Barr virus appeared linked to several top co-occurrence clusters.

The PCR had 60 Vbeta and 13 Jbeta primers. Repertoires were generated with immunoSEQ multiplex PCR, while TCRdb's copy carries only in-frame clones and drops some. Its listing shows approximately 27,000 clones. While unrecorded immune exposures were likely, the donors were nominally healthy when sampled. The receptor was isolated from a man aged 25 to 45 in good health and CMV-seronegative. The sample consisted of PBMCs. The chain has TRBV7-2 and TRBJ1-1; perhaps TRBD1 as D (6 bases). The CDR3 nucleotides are TGTGCCAGCAGCAAACAGACAGGGAACACTGAAGCTTTCTTT. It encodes CASSKQTGNTEAFF.